These 29 T cell receptor beta chains originate from one sample sequenced in a study of blood T cell repertoires in COVID-19. Using immunoSEQ multiplex PCR, the repertoire was profiled, and TCRdb retains in-frame clones only, with some absent. Of over 200,000 clones in the sample, roughly four fifths were seen once. Input material: peripheral blood. These receptors were taken from a woman in her thirties or forties with active or convalescent COVID-19.

The rearrangement joins TRBV28 to TRBJ1-1; D gene uncertain. Trimming took 7 bases from V and 6 from J, leaving 12 bases between them. CDR1 is MDHEN and CDR2 is SYDVKM in the germline V gene. This CDR3 is 12 amino acids long. The chain's CDR3 is CASKIRKAEAFF. CDR3 nucleotides: TGTGCCAGCAAAATCAGGAAGGCTGAAGCTTTCTTT.

CDR3 residues: CASSLGQHGNQPQHF. As DNA, the CDR3 is TGTGCCAGCAGCTTAGGCCAACATGGCAATCAGCCCCAGCATTTT. The V and J genes are TRBV7-8 and TRBJ1-5; D unclear. The CDR3 contains 15 residues. The V end lost 1 base, the J end lost 2 bases, and 9 bases lay between the germline ends. Germline values: CDR1 SGHVS, CDR2 FQNEAQ. Drawing the rest from reference TRBV7-8 and TRBJ1-5, the complete variable domain is GAGVSQSPRYKVAKRGQDVALRCDPISGHVSLFWYQQALGQGPEFLTYFQNEAQLDKSGLPSDRFFAERPEGSVSTLKIQRTQQEDSAVYLCASSLGQHGNQPQHFGDGTRLSIL.

This chain joins TRBV4-1 and TRBJ2-1; 7 positions match TRBD2. The junction had 8 bases not matched to a gene; V was cut back by 2 bases and J by 1 base. Germline V CDR1 and CDR2: MGHRA, YSYEKL. There are 17 residues in the CDR3. CDR3 in amino acids: CASSQSDAGDSYNEQFF. CDR3 nucleotide sequence: TGCGCCAGCAGCCAATCTGACGCGGGGGATTCCTACAATGAGCAGTTCTTC.

A few counts support this clone. The J gene is TRBJ2-5, the V gene TRBV4-2, with D maybe TRBD2 (6 bases). Germline V lookup: CDR1 LGHNA, CDR2 YNFKEQ. Trimming took off 1 base at V and 2 bases at J, with 11 bases between the two ends. The CDR3 covers 15 residues. CDR3 nucleotide sequence: TGTGCCAGCAGCCAAGCCGGGACTCAACAAGAGACCCAGTACTTC. Translating it yields CASSQAGTQQETQYF.

This sequence joins TRBV9 and TRBJ1-2; no clear D. The germline CDR1 and CDR2 sequences are SGDLS and YYNGEE. The CDR3 length is 13 residues. Trimming took 0 bases from V and 5 from J, leaving 8 bases between them. The CDR3 DNA is TGTGCCAGCAGCGTAGCACGGGGATATGGCTACACCTTC. Translated: CASSVARGYGYTF.

The chain has TRBV2 and TRBJ1-3; D gene unclear. Looked up from germline, CDR1 is SNHLY and CDR2 is FYNNEI. The CDR3 runs to 17 residues. The V end was cut by 1 base, the J end by 4 bases, with 17 bases between. The CDR3 loop is CASSEDAPVRFGNTIYF. Here the CDR3 DNA reads TGTGCCAGCAGTGAAGATGCTCCGGTACGATTCGGAAACACCATATATTTT.

The chain combines TRBV9 with TRBJ2-3, with a weak D call TRBD2 (5 bases). Germline CDR1 and CDR2: SGDLS and YYNGEE. The CDR3 extends over 13 amino acids. V dropped 0 bases and J dropped 4 bases, with 6 bases sitting between them. The chain's CDR3 is CASSVAGSDTQYF. The CDR3, as DNA: TGTGCCAGCAGCGTAGCGGGGTCAGATACGCAGTATTTT.

In its sample, this clone was seen once. V gene TRBV30 combines with J gene TRBJ2-3; D call uncertain. V was shortened by 1 base and J by 5 bases, with 10 bases between the two germline ends. CDR1 and CDR2 from the germline V gene are GTSNPN and SVGIG (reference sequence). This CDR3 spans 13 amino acids. CDR3 in DNA: TGTGCCTGGAGTGCCAGGCTCGGAGATACGCAGTATTTT. Its translation is CAWSARLGDTQYF.

V and J are TRBV24-1 and TRBJ1-1; 8 bases align to TRBD1. The V segment lost 4 bases and the J segment 1 base; nucleotides outside the gene matches: 4. Germline-derived CDR1 and CDR2 are KGHDR and SFDVKD. The length of the CDR3 is 15 residues. CDR3: CATSETGGSNTEAFF. CDR3 bases: TGTGCCACCAGTGAAACAGGGGGGTCGAACACTGAAGCTTTCTTT.

This rearrangement joins TRBV11-2 to TRBJ1-2; TRBD1 might be the D (5 bases). Deletions cut 5 bases from V and 2 bases from J, with 12 bases between. The CDR3 covers 14 residues. Germline V lookup: CDR1 SGHAT, CDR2 FQNNGV. The CDR3 nucleotides are TGTGCCAGCAGCCTAGGGACGGGAAACTATGGCTACACCTTC. Its translation is CASSLGTGNYGYTF.

The chain is built from TRBV24-1 and TRBJ1-6; D is ambiguous. The germline gives CDR1 KGHDR, CDR2 SFDVKD. This CDR3 has 13 residues. Trimming removed 4 bases at V and 5 bases at J, with 5 bases between. The CDR3 bases are TGTGCCACCAGTGAGCGCAATAATTCACCCCTCCACTTT. Amino acids: CATSERNNSPLHF.

The V and J genes are TRBV12-5 and TRBJ2-6, with D maybe TRBD1 (6 bases). The germline CDR1 and CDR2 sequences are LGHNT and FRNRAP. The CDR3 length is 15 residues. V dropped 7 bases and J dropped 4 bases, with 14 bases sitting between them. CDR3 in amino acids: CASATGTSGANVLTF. The CDR3 nucleotides are TGTGCTAGTGCAACCGGGACATCCGGGGCCAACGTCCTGACTTTC.

V gene TRBV30 combines with J gene TRBJ1-4, with D possibly being TRBD1 (5 bases). This CDR3 contains 14 residues. Germline V gene lookup returns CDR1 GTSNPN and CDR2 SVGIG (reference sequence). V lost 3 bases and J 5 bases, leaving 13 bases between the germline ends. The CDR3, as DNA: TGTGCCTGGAGAGACTTCGGACAAAATGAAAAACTGTTTTTT. Translating gives CAWRDFGQNEKLFF.

This clone was recorded once. V gene TRBV28 combines with J gene TRBJ2-3; no firm D call. Trimming pared 2 bases from V and 4 bases from J, leaving 13 bases between. Germline-derived CDR1 and CDR2 are MDHEN and SYDVKM. CDR3 length: 15 amino acids. The chain's CDR3 is CASSLNGYGADTQYF. The CDR3 DNA sequence: TGTGCCAGCAGTTTAAACGGATACGGAGCAGATACGCAGTATTTT.

This clone was recorded once. The chain recombines TRBV6-2 or TRBV6-3 with TRBJ2-3; 7 bases agree with TRBD2. Germline assignment: CDR1 MNHEY and CDR2 SVGEGT. The V gene end was trimmed by 6 bases and the J gene end by 4 bases; junction bases not matched to a gene: 7. The CDR3 has 14 residues. CDR3: CASSRSRGADTQYF. DNA of the CDR3: TGTGCCAGCAGCCGGAGCCGGGGGGCAGATACGCAGTATTTT.

This chain joins TRBV10-3 and TRBJ1-5, with D tentatively TRBD1 (6 bases). The germline V gene encodes CDR1 ENHRY and CDR2 SYGVKD. The CDR3 length is 17 residues. The V gene lost 2 bases and the J gene lost 0 bases, with 14 bases spanning the gap. CDR3 region: CAISEADRSTSNQPQHF. In DNA form, the CDR3 reads TGTGCCATCAGTGAGGCAGACAGGTCAACTAGCAATCAGCCCCAGCATTTT.

The V and J genes are TRBV7-6 and TRBJ2-3; possible D gene TRBD2, 5 bases. The germline V and J ends were trimmed by 5 bases and 1 base, with 13 bases remaining between them. Germline CDR1 reads SGHVS; CDR2 reads FNYEAQ. This CDR3 has 15 residues. The CDR3 nucleotides are TGTGCCAGCAGCCAGGCGGAGGTACGCACAGATACGCAGTATTTT. It codes for CASSQAEVRTDTQYF.

J is TRBJ1-3 and V is TRBV19, with TRBD1 matching over 7 bases. Germline CDR1 reads LNHDA; CDR2 reads SQIVND (reference sequence). The ends lost 6 bases at V and 4 bases at J; junction bases unmatched: 9. The CDR3 extends over 15 amino acids. CDR3 sequence: CASSPDRIAGNTIYF. The CDR3, as DNA: TGTGCCAGTAGCCCGGACAGGATCGCCGGAAACACCATATATTTT.

V gene TRBV5-1 combines with J gene TRBJ2-7; TRBD1 aligns across 8 bases. Germline lookup yields CDR1 SGHRS and CDR2 YFSETQ. Trimming at V came to 4 bases and at J to 0 bases, leaving 18 bases not matched to a gene. CDR3 length equals 19 residues. The CDR3: CASSRGWQGAAPTSYEQYF. The CDR3 DNA is TGCGCCAGCAGCCGGGGGTGGCAGGGGGCTGCCCCTACCTCCTACGAGCAGTACTTC.

Notes on this clone: This same CDR3 is encoded by further DNA sequences in the sample. This sequence joins TRBV9 and TRBJ1-1; TRBD1 matches 8 bases. This CDR3 has 14 amino acids. Germline values: CDR1 SGDLS, CDR2 YYNGEE. Trimming cost V 4 bases and J 1 base; bases outside gene matches: 3. The CDR3 loop reads CASSTGTGNTEAFF. The CDR3 DNA follows: TGTGCCAGCAGCACCGGGACAGGGAACACTGAAGCTTTCTTT.

The chain has TRBV4-1 and TRBJ2-3; possibly TRBD2 for D (6 bases). Germline CDR1 reads MGHRA; CDR2 reads YSYEKL. The V end lost 1 base, the J end lost 6 bases, and 14 bases lay between the germline ends. This CDR3 contains 15 residues. This chain's CDR3 is CASSQVTGVRDTQYF. DNA of the CDR3: TGCGCCAGCAGCCAAGTAACGGGGGTAAGGGATACGCAGTATTTT.

DNA for the CDR3: TGTGCCAGCAGCTTACAGGGGGCAGCAAGAGGAGATACGCAGTATTTT. It specifies CASSLQGAARGDTQYF. The V and J genes are TRBV7-8 and TRBJ2-3, with 8 bases that match TRBD1. The germline V gene has CDR1 SGHVS and CDR2 FQNEAQ. V lost 2 bases and J lost 5; bases outside the gene matches: 9. This CDR3 has 16 amino acids.

The chain uses TRBV19 and TRBJ2-5; TRBD1 matches at 10 bases. V shed 6 bases and J 4 bases; nucleotides not matched to a gene: 5. The V gene's germline CDR1 is LNHDA and CDR2 SQIVND (reference sequence). The CDR3 covers 14 residues. Here the CDR3 DNA reads TGTGCCAGTAGCAGACAGGGGGCCCCAGAGACCCAGTACTTC. This translates into CASSRQGAPETQYF. Based on the CDR3 plus reference TRBV19 and TRBJ2-5, the full variable domain is DGGITQSPKYLFRKEGQNVTLSCEQNLNHDAMYWYRQDPGQGLRLIYYSQIVNDFQKGDIAEGYSVSREKKESFPLTVTSAQKNPTAFYLCASSRQGAPETQYFGPGTRLLVL.

The chain is built from TRBV29-1 and TRBJ2-3; D is perhaps TRBD2 (5 bases). This CDR3 has 14 amino acids. From germline, CDR1 is SQVTM and CDR2 ANQGSEA. Between the trimmed V and J ends, which lost 5 bases and 2 bases, there was a span of 14 bases. The CDR3 nucleotides are TGCAGCGTTCAAGGACTGAGATACACAGATACGCAGTATTTT. Protein sequence: CSVQGLRYTDTQYF.

This rearrangement joins TRBV4-2 to TRBJ2-2, with D possibly TRBD2 on 7 matching bases. Germline assignment: CDR1 LGHNA and CDR2 YNFKEQ. Trimming pared 1 base from V and 7 bases from J, leaving 10 bases between. The CDR3 sequence is 14 residues long. CDR3 bases: TGTGCCAGCAGCCAAGTAGGGGGGGGCGGGGAGCTGTTTTTT. This sequence encodes CASSQVGGGGELFF.

The chain carries TRBV5-1 and TRBJ2-2; D is possibly TRBD1 (5 bases). The CDR3 runs 14 residues. Germline V gene lookup returns CDR1 SGHRS and CDR2 YFSETQ. Trimming took 0 bases from V and 7 from J, leaving 10 bases between them. The CDR3 DNA reads as TGCGCCAGCAGCTTGGCGCAGGGTAGCGGGGAGCTGTTTTTT. Residues: CASSLAQGSGELFF.

This clone was detected only a few times. The J gene is TRBJ1-2, the V gene TRBV2; D is unresolved. CDR1 SNHLY and CDR2 FYNNEI come from the germline V gene. There are 15 residues in the CDR3. V was pared by 6 bases and J by 0 bases, with 14 bases between. The CDR3 region has the DNA TGTGCCAGCAGCCACCTACAGAAACCTAACTATGGCTACACCTTC. Translation: CASSHLQKPNYGYTF.

Details on this clone: This sample also contains other DNA sequences that code for the same CDR3. The chain joins TRBV19 to TRBJ1-5; D may be TRBD1 (5 bases). Trimming removed 2 bases at V and 2 bases at J, with 10 bases between. The CDR3 has 15 residues. Germline V gene data show CDR1 as LNHDA and CDR2 as SQIVND (reference sequence). CDR3 in amino acids: CASSISGYGNQPQHF. The CDR3 DNA follows: TGTGCCAGTAGTATATCAGGGTACGGCAATCAGCCCCAGCATTTT.

The gene calls are TRBV7-2 and TRBJ1-1; the D gene is possibly TRBD1 (5 bases). This CDR3 has 14 amino acids. Trimming cost V 3 bases and J 3 bases, with 11 bases left between them. From germline, CDR1 is SGHTA and CDR2 FQGNSA. The CDR3 DNA is TGTGCCAGCAGCTTTCAGGGTGATTACACTGAAGCTTTCTTT. Its translation is CASSFQGDYTEAFF.